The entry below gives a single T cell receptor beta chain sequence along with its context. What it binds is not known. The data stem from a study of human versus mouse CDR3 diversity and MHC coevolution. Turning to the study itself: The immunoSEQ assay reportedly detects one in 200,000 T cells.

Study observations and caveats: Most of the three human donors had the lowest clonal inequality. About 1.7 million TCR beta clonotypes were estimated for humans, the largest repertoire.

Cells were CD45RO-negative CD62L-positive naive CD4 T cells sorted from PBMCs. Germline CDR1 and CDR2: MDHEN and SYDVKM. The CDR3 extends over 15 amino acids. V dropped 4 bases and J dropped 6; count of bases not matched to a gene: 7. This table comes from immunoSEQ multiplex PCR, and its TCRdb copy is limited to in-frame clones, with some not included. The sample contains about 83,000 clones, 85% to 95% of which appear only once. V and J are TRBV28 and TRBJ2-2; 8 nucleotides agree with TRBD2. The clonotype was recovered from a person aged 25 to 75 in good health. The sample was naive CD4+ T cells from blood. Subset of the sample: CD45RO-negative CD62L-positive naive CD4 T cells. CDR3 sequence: CASSSFASGSGELFF. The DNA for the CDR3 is TGTGCCAGCAGTTCCTTCGCTAGCGGGTCCGGGGAGCTGTTTTTT.